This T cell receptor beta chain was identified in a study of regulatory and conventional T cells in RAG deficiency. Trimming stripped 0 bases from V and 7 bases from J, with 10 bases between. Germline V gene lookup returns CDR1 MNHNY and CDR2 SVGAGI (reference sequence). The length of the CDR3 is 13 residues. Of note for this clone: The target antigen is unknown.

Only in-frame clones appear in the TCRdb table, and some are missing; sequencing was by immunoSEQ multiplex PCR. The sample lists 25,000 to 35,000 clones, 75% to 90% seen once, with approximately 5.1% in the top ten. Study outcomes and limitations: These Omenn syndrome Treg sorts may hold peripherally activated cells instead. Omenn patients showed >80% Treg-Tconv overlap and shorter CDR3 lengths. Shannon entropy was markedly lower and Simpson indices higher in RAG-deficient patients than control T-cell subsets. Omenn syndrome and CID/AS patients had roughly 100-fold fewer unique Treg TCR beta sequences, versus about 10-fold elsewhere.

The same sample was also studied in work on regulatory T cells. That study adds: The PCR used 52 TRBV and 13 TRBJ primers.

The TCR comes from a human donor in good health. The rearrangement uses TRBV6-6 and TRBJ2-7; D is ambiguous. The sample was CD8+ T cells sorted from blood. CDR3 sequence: CASSYSILAEQYF. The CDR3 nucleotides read TGTGCCAGCAGTTACTCGATTCTTGCGGAGCAGTACTTC.